Listed here are 11 T cell receptor beta chains from one sample, sequenced in a study of blood T cell repertoires in COVID-19. Sequencing was performed with immunoSEQ multiplex PCR; in TCRdb, only in-frame clones are kept and a portion is missing. The data show some 240,000 clones, roughly 84% seen once. Sequenced input: PBMCs or T cells enriched from blood (not recorded which). All receptors derive from a woman aged 45-65 years who had been exposed to COVID-19.

The V gene is TRBV5-5, the J gene TRBJ2-1; perhaps TRBD2 as D (6 bases). V lost 4 bases and J 7 bases, leaving 21 bases between the germline ends. The CDR3 extends over 16 amino acids. CDR1 and CDR2 from the germline V gene are SGHKS and YYEKEE (reference sequence). The CDR3: CASSRRDPGLANEQFF. For the CDR3, the DNA is TGTGCCAGCAGCCGCCGTGATCCGGGGCTAGCGAATGAGCAGTTCTTC.

This sequence joins TRBV5-1 and TRBJ1-1; weak D call: TRBD1 (5 bases). The germline V gene encodes CDR1 SGHRS and CDR2 YFSETQ. Trimming removed 0 bases from V and 11 bases from J, with 20 bases in between. CDR3 size: 15 residues. The CDR3 loop is CASSLESTELQRAFF. The CDR3 DNA sequence: TGCGCCAGCAGCTTGGAGTCGACAGAACTCCAGAGGGCTTTCTTT.

The chain has TRBV2 and TRBJ2-5, with 9 bases identical to TRBD1. CDR1 is SNHLY and CDR2 is FYNNEI in the germline V gene. CDR3 length equals 17 residues. The J segment lost 1 base and the V segment lost 4 bases, leaving 10 bases of the junction unmatched. This CDR3 is CASSVGGQGIRQETQYF. The CDR3 DNA follows: TGTGCCAGCAGTGTAGGGGGACAGGGAATTCGCCAAGAGACCCAGTACTTC.

Ten or more counts support this clone. The CDR3 spells CASRGGKTGTNEKLFF. In DNA form, the CDR3 reads TGTGCCAGCCGTGGCGGAAAGACAGGAACTAATGAAAAACTGTTTTTT. This chain uses TRBV2 with TRBJ1-4; D might be TRBD1 (6 bases). The CDR3 is made up of 16 amino acids. V was trimmed by 8 bases and J by 1 base, leaving 17 bases between them. Germline values: CDR1 SNHLY, CDR2 FYNNEI.

The V gene is TRBV6-2 or TRBV6-3, the J gene TRBJ1-5, with 7 bases lining up with TRBD1. The germline V gene encodes CDR1 MNHEY and CDR2 SVGEGT. Unmatched junction bases numbered 10, after V lost 4 bases and J lost 7 bases. CDR3 length: 15 amino acids. DNA for the CDR3: TGTGCCAGCAGTTCCCTAAGACAGGGACGGCAGCCCCAGCATTTT. This encodes CASSSLRQGRQPQHF.

The chain is built from TRBV6-2 or TRBV6-3 and TRBJ1-1; no clear D. Germline V gene data show CDR1 as MNHEY and CDR2 as SVGEGT. V lost 4 bases to trimming and J lost 8 bases, with 20 bases between them. The length of the CDR3 is 15 residues. CDR3 protein: CASSSRTGRSLEAFF. In DNA form, the CDR3 reads TGTGCCAGCAGTTCACGGACCGGGAGATCCCTCGAAGCTTTCTTT.

The V call is TRBV2, the J call TRBJ1-2; D unresolved. V shed 6 bases and J shed 4 bases, with 6 bases lying between them. Germline V gene sequence: CDR1 SNHLY, CDR2 FYNNEI. The CDR3 loop spans 11 amino acids. The CDR3 nucleotides are TGTGCCAGCAGGGCAAGCTATGGCTACACCTTC. It is translated as CASRASYGYTF.

The chain carries TRBV24-1 and TRBJ2-2; D may be TRBD1 (5 bases). The CDR3 covers 13 residues. CDR1 and CDR2 from the germline V gene are KGHDR and SFDVKD. The V end was cut by 7 bases, the J end by 1 base, with 6 bases between. This chain's CDR3 is CATRGENTGELFF. The CDR3 DNA follows: TGTGCCACCAGAGGGGAGAACACCGGGGAGCTGTTTTTT.

In regard to this clone: A read error is possible here, since a much larger clone lies one base away. The chain couples TRBV11-2 to TRBJ2-7; unclear D gene. The CDR3 runs to 12 residues. Germline V gene sequence: CDR1 SGHAT, CDR2 FQNNGV. Trimming stripped 1 base from V and 3 bases from J, with 4 bases between. CDR3 nucleotides: TGTGCCAGCAGCTTAGCAGACTACGAGCAGTACTTC. Its protein product is CASSLADYEQYF.

The V call is TRBV12-5, the J call TRBJ2-2, with D tentatively TRBD1 (5 bases). The V end was cut by 6 bases, the J end by 1 base, with 12 bases between. In germline, CDR1 is LGHNT, CDR2 FRNRAP. The CDR3 runs 15 residues. The CDR3 sequence: CASGLRVLNTGELFF. The CDR3 DNA reads TGTGCTAGTGGGCTCAGGGTGCTGAACACCGGGGAGCTGTTTTTT.

This clone has more than one count but fewer than ten. The chain combines TRBV5-1 with TRBJ2-5, with D perhaps matching TRBD1 (5 bases). Per germline, CDR1 SGHRS and CDR2 YFSETQ. Trimming took 0 bases from V and 6 from J, leaving 12 bases between them. The length of the CDR3 is 14 residues. The CDR3 DNA reads as TGCGCCAGCAGCTTGGCCGACAGTAGGAAGACCCAGTACTTC. Its translation is CASSLADSRKTQYF.